This T cell receptor beta chain was observed in a study of CXCR3-negative and CXCR3-positive naive CD8 T cells. Study conclusions and caveats: For CXCR3-positive naive cells, TRB CDR3s were more hydrophobic than those of CXCR3-negative naive cells. Memory, not naive, CXCR3-negative and CXCR3-positive cells differed in TRBV-TRBJ usage.

The CDR3 totals 14 residues. In germline, CDR1 is SGHTA, CDR2 FQGTGA. The libraries of TRB cDNA were prepared using 5' RACE with UMI labels. Each CDR3 protein gets one entry in TCRdb, which reprocessed the 5' RACE reads and gives no DNA. This sample's table has some 85,000 distinct CDR3 sequences. Notes on this clonotype: Its antigen is as yet unknown.

The sample comprised naive CXCR3+ CD8+ T cells from blood. This sample's subset: CD45RO-CCR7+CD27+CD95- naive CD8+ T cells expressing CXCR3 (TNR3+). The TCR sequence derives from a human donor in good health. Some clones in this sample may be carry-over from other donors' samples. V usage is TRBV7-3 and J usage is TRBJ2-1; TCRdb proposes TRBD2, but this gene call is untestable without DNA. CDR3 in amino acids: CASSLTASNNEQFF.